This T cell receptor beta chain was sequenced for a study of regulatory T cells in long-lasting Graves disease. The V end lost 4 bases, the J end lost 6 bases, and 9 bases lay between the germline ends. This CDR3 contains 12 residues. Described time point: newly diagnosed GD, antithyroid drugs for less than 3 months. The TCR library was prepared using RNA isolated from PBMCs. Arm-PCR of CDR3 regions and iRepertoire HTBI primers were used to build TCR beta libraries. TCRdb redid the calling of the multiplex PCR reads with MiXCR, one entry per CDR3 protein. The sample has around 250,000 distinct CDR3 sequences, approximately 18% seen once; the top ten hold 13% to 15%. This clonotype came up many times. This sample also belongs to another study, concerning T cells in Graves' hyperthyroidism and ophthalmopathy. As reported in that work: The model predicted ophthalmopathy a median roughly 6.5 months before onset.

The origin of this receptor is a woman aged 25 to 39 with Graves disease. Here the sequenced sample was peripheral blood mononuclear cells (PBMCs), taken at new diagnosis, from a patient treated with antithyroid drugs. The rearrangement joins TRBV12-3 or TRBV12-4 to TRBJ1-1; a weak D match, TRBD1 (5 bases). The CDR3 nucleotides read TGTGCCAGCAGTTGGGGGGGAGCTGAAGCTTTCTTT. Amino acid sequence: CASSWGGAEAFF.